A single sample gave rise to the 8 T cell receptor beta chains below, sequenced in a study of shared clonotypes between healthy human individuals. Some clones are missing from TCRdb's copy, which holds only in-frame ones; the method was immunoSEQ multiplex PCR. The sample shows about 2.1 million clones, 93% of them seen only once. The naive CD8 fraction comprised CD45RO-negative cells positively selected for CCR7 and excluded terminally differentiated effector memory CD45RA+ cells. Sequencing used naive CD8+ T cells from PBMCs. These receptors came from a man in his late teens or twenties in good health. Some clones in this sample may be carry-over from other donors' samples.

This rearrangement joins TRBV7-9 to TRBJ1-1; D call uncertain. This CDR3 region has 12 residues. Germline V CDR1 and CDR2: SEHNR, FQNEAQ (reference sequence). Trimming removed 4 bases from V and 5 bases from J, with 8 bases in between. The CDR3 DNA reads TGTGCCAGCAGCTCGGACGGGACTGAAGCTTTCTTT. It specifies CASSSDGTEAFF.

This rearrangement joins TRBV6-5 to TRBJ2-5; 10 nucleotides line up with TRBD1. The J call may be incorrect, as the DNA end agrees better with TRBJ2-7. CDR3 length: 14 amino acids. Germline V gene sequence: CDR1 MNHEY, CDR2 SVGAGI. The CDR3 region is CASSPRQGAYEQYF. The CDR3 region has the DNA TGTGCCAGCAGTCCCAGACAGGGGGCTTACGAGCAGTACTTC.

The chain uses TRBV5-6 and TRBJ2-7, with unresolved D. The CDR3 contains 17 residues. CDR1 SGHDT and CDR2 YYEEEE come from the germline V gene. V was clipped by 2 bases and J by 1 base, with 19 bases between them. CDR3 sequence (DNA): TGTGCCAGCAGCTTAAGATTGGCAGGTCTCCATTCCTACGAGCAGTACTTC. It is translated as CASSLRLAGLHSYEQYF.

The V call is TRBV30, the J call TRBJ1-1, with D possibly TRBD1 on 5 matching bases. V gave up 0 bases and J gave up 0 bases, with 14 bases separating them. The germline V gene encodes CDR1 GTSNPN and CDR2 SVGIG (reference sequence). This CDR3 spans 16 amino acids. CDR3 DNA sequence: TGTGCCTGGAGTGTAGGATTGGCAGGGCTGAACACTGAAGCTTTCTTT. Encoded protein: CAWSVGLAGLNTEAFF.

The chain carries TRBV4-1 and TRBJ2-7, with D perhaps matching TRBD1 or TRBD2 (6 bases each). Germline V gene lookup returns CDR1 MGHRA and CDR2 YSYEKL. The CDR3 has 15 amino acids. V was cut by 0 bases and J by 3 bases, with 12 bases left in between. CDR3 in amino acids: CASSQDWGAGYEQYF. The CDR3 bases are TGCGCCAGCAGCCAAGATTGGGGGGCCGGCTACGAGCAGTACTTC.

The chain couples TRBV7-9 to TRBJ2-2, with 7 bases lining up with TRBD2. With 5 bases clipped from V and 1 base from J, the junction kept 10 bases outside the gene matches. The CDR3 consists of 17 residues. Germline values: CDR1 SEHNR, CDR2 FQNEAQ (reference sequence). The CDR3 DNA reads TGTGCCAGCAGCCCCAAGTTTAGGGAGGGGAACACCGGGGAGCTGTTTTTT. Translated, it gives CASSPKFREGNTGELFF.

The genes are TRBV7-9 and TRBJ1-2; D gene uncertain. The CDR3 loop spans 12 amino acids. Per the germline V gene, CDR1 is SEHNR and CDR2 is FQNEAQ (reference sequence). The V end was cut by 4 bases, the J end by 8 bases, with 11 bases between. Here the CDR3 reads CASSSASSGYTF. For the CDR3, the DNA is TGTGCCAGCAGCTCCGCCAGTAGCGGCTACACCTTC.

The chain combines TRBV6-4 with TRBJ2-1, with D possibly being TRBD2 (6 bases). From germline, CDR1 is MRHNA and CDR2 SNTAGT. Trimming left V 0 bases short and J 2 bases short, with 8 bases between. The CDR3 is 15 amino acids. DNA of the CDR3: TGTGCCAGCAGTGACTCTAGCGGAACCTACAATGAGCAGTTCTTC. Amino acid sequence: CASSDSSGTYNEQFF.